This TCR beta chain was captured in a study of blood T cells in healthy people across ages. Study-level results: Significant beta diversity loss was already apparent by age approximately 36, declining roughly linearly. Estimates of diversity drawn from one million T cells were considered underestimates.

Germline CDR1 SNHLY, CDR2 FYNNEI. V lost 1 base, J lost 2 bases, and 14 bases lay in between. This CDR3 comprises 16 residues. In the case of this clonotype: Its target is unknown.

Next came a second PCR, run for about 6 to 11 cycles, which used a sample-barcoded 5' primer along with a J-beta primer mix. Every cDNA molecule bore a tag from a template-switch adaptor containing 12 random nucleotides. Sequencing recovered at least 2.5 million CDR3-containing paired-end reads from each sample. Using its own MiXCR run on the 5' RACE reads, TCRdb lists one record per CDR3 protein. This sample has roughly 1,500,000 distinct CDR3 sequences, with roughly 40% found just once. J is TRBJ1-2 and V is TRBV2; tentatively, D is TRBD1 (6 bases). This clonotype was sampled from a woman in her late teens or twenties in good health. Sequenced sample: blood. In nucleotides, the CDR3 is TGTGCCAGCAGTGAAGTGGCCAGGGGCGGAAACTATGGCTACACCTTC. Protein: CASSEVARGGNYGYTF.